Shown below are 26 T cell receptor beta chains from a single sample sequenced in a study of shared clonotypes between healthy human individuals. Produced via immunoSEQ multiplex PCR; TCRdb's table is partial and in-frame only. The repertoire holds approximately 1.1 million clones, 70% to 80% seen once, with more than 0.45% in the top ten. Sequenced: memory CD4+ T cells from PBMCs. Subset in this sample: CD45RA-negative fraction. Source of these receptors: a man aged 18 to 30 in good health. Some clones in this sample may be carry-over from other donors' samples.

This sequence joins TRBV28 and TRBJ2-7; TRBD1 is a possible D gene (6 bases). V gave up 8 bases and J gave up 1 base, with 15 bases separating them. This CDR3 has 14 residues. The germline gives CDR1 MDHEN, CDR2 SYDVKM. CDR3 residues: CASLGTLGSYEQYF. CDR3 nucleotides: TGTGCCAGCCTAGGGACACTCGGGTCCTACGAGCAGTACTTC.

This rearrangement joins TRBV5-1 to TRBJ1-2; possible D gene TRBD1, 6 bases. CDR1 and CDR2 (germline): SGHRS, YFSETQ. Trimming cost V 4 bases and J 6 bases, with 16 bases left between them. The CDR3 covers 14 residues. This CDR3 reads CASSLTAGVDGYTF. The CDR3 DNA reads as TGCGCCAGCAGCCTCACTGCAGGGGTAGATGGCTACACCTTC.

The chain carries TRBV30 and TRBJ1-3; D is possibly TRBD1 (5 bases). V was clipped by 3 bases and J by 3 bases, with 15 bases between them. CDR3 length: 15 residues. Looked up from germline, CDR1 is GTSNPN and CDR2 is SVGIG (reference sequence). The CDR3 sequence is CAWRVTRGGGNTIYF. The CDR3 bases are TGTGCCTGGAGGGTAACAAGGGGTGGTGGAAACACCATATATTTT.

The chain links TRBV5-1 to TRBJ2-1; D call uncertain. Germline lookup yields CDR1 SGHRS and CDR2 YFSETQ. V lost 4 bases and J 10 bases, leaving 21 bases between the germline ends. The CDR3 runs to 15 residues. CDR3 sequence (DNA): TGCGCCAGCAGCCCCTCACCCGAGTGGGATGGGGAGCAGTTCTTC. Translated: CASSPSPEWDGEQFF.

The chain is built from TRBV2 and TRBJ2-7, with 7 bases matching TRBD2. V lost 7 bases to trimming and J lost 3 bases; unmatched junction nucleotides: 12. Germline CDR1 SNHLY, CDR2 FYNNEI. The CDR3 is made up of 15 amino acids. CDR3 coding DNA: TGTGCCAGCACCCTGGGAGGGGAGGGCCTCTACGAGCAGTACTTC. Protein sequence: CASTLGGEGLYEQYF.

The rearrangement links TRBV29-1 to TRBJ2-5; 8 bases line up with TRBD1. The end of the DNA aligns better with TRBJ2-7, so the J call may be wrong. CDR1 and CDR2 (germline): SQVTM, ANQGSEA. This CDR3 has 11 residues. This chain's CDR3 is CSGGTGGEQYF. The CDR3 DNA reads as TGCAGCGGGGGGACAGGCGGCGAGCAGTACTTC.

This chain uses TRBV9 with TRBJ2-1; 10 bases are shared with TRBD2. Germline V gene data show CDR1 as SGDLS and CDR2 as YYNGEE. V lost 3 bases and J lost 10; bases outside the gene matches: 13. The CDR3 covers 16 residues. The CDR3 sequence is CASSAPRSGRGREQFF. CDR3 sequence (DNA): TGTGCCAGCAGCGCCCCTAGAAGCGGGAGGGGCAGGGAGCAGTTCTTC. Variable domain in full (rest from reference TRBV9 and TRBJ2-1): DSGVTQTPKHLITATGQRVTLRCSPRSGDLSVYWYQQSLDQGLQFLIQYYNGEERAKGNILERFSAQQFPDLHSELNLSSLELGDSALYFCASSAPRSGRGREQFFGPGTRLTVL.

The chain has TRBV9 and TRBJ1-3; no clear D gene. Trimming shortened V by 7 bases and J by 0 bases, and 11 bases separated the two germline ends. Germline CDR1 SGDLS, CDR2 YYNGEE. This CDR3 is built from 14 residues. The CDR3 reads CASGIRSSGNTIYF. The CDR3 region has the DNA TGTGCCAGCGGAATACGCAGCTCTGGAAACACCATATATTTT.

The J gene is TRBJ1-1, the V gene TRBV7-9; D is unclear. V was shortened by 7 bases and J by 0 bases, with 12 bases between the two germline ends. Germline values: CDR1 SEHNR, CDR2 FQNEAQ (reference sequence). The CDR3 extends over 14 amino acids. The CDR3 loop is CASTSIGMNTEAFF. CDR3 sequence (DNA): TGTGCCAGCACCTCAATCGGGATGAACACTGAAGCTTTCTTT.

V usage is TRBV19 and J usage is TRBJ2-7; TRBD2 agrees at 9 bases. CDR3 size: 16 residues. Losses at the gene ends were 0 bases for V and 0 bases for J; bases not matched to a gene: 3. Germline V gene data show CDR1 as LNHDA and CDR2 as SQIVND (reference sequence). DNA of the CDR3: TGTGCCAGTAGTATAGATGCTAGCGGGACCTCCTACGAGCAGTACTTC. Encoded protein: CASSIDASGTSYEQYF.

J is TRBJ2-7 and V is TRBV11-2, with 11 bases aligning to TRBD2. The CDR3 totals 16 residues. Germline CDR1 is SGHAT and CDR2 is FQNNGV. The V and J ends lost 5 bases and 2 bases, in that order; junction bases with no gene match: 8. CDR3 loop: CASSPRGSGRAYEQYF. DNA for the CDR3: TGTGCCAGCAGCCCCCGGGGTAGCGGGAGGGCCTACGAGCAGTACTTC.

The table lists this clone with many counts. This specimen includes other DNA sequences encoding the same CDR3. The rearrangement links TRBV7-2 to TRBJ2-2; 12 nucleotides align to TRBD2. This CDR3 region has 15 residues. The germline V gene has CDR1 SGHTA and CDR2 FQGNSA. V gave up 5 bases and J gave up 5 bases; unmatched junction bases: 3. The CDR3 loop is CASSPGLAGTGELFF. The CDR3 DNA reads as TGTGCCAGCAGCCCCGGACTAGCGGGAACCGGGGAGCTGTTTTTT.

Remarks on this clone: The same CDR3 arises from other DNA sequences in this sample as well. The chain has TRBV10-3 and TRBJ1-1; D is unresolved. Germline CDR1 is ENHRY and CDR2 is SYGVKD. CDR3 length: 14 amino acids. V was cut by 0 bases and J by 5 bases, with 10 bases left in between. In DNA, the CDR3 is TGTGCCATCAGTGAGTCGACCGGGCGAACTGAAGCTTTCTTT. Its translation: CAISESTGRTEAFF.

This chain joins TRBV5-1 and TRBJ2-7, with 11 bases lining up with TRBD2. CDR3 length: 16 residues. Trimming took 3 bases from V and 2 from J; bases not matched to a gene: 7. Germline loops: CDR1 SGHRS, CDR2 YFSETQ. CDR3 sequence reads: CASSWGLADEPYEQYF. CDR3 bases: TGCGCCAGCAGCTGGGGACTAGCGGATGAACCCTACGAGCAGTACTTC.

This chain connects TRBV19 to TRBJ2-6; D not certain. Germline V gene lookup returns CDR1 LNHDA and CDR2 SQIVND (reference sequence). This CDR3 has 15 residues. Trimming removed 3 bases at V and 0 bases at J, with 6 bases between. CDR3 sequence: CASSMGVSGANVLTF. CDR3 DNA sequence: TGTGCCAGTAGTATGGGTGTCTCTGGGGCCAACGTCCTGACTTTC.

This chain uses TRBV7-6 with TRBJ2-7, with TRBD2 identical over 9 bases. The germline CDR1 and CDR2 sequences are SGHVS and FNYEAQ. V lost 2 bases to trimming and J lost 3 bases; unmatched junction nucleotides: 5. This CDR3 region has 15 residues. In nucleotides, the CDR3 is TGTGCCAGCAGCTTAAGGGGTAGCGGGAGCTACGAGCAGTACTTC. Translated, it gives CASSLRGSGSYEQYF. The full variable domain, completed using reference TRBV7-6 and TRBJ2-7, is GAGVSQSPRYKVTKRGQDVALRCDPISGHVSLYWYRQALGQGPEFLTYFNYEAQQDKSGLPNDRFSAERPEGSISTLTIQRTEQRDSAMYRCASSLRGSGSYEQYFGPGTRLTVT.

This sequence joins TRBV7-9 and TRBJ2-2; perhaps TRBD2 as D (5 bases). Trimming left V 10 bases short and J 6 bases short, with 15 bases between. The CDR3 spans 13 residues. Germline loops: CDR1 SEHNR, CDR2 FQNEAQ (reference sequence). DNA for the CDR3: TGTGCCACTTCGAGGGAGTGGGCCGGGGAGCTGTTTTTT. Protein sequence: CATSREWAGELFF.

The rearrangement links TRBV28 to TRBJ2-2, with unresolved D. The CDR3 spans 15 residues. V was cut by 5 bases and J by 0 bases, with 10 bases left in between. The germline V gene has CDR1 MDHEN and CDR2 SYDVKM. This chain's CDR3 is CASSVRTANTGELFF. The CDR3 nucleotides read TGTGCCAGCAGTGTGAGGACGGCGAACACCGGGGAGCTGTTTTTT.

The V gene is TRBV29-1, the J gene TRBJ1-1, with D perhaps TRBD1 (5 bases). The germline V gene has CDR1 SQVTM and CDR2 ANQGSEA. Deletions cut 4 bases from V and 0 bases from J, with 9 bases between. The CDR3 extends over 13 amino acids. Written as DNA, the CDR3 is TGCAGCGTTGTGACAGCCGTGAACACTGAAGCTTTCTTT. It translates to CSVVTAVNTEAFF.

A few counts support this clone. Other DNA sequences within the sample encode an identical CDR3. This chain connects TRBV18 to TRBJ2-3; D uncertain. Germline assignment: CDR1 KGHSH and CDR2 LQKENI. Trimming took 2 bases from V and 4 from J, leaving 1 base between them. There are 11 residues in the CDR3. In nucleotides, the CDR3 is TGTGCCAGCTCACCATCAGATACGCAGTATTTT. Its translation: CASSPSDTQYF.

This sequence joins TRBV6-6 and TRBJ1-5; no clear D gene. The V end was cut by 2 bases, the J end by 4 bases, with 6 bases between. CDR1 is MNHNY and CDR2 is SVGAGI in the germline V gene (reference sequence). CDR3 length: 13 residues. CDR3 nucleotides: TGTGCCAGCAGTTACCAAAGGAATCAGCCCCAGCATTTT. Its protein is CASSYQRNQPQHF.

This chain connects TRBV7-2 to TRBJ1-5, with D uncertain. Between the trimmed V and J ends, which lost 0 bases and 7 bases, there was a span of 7 bases. Germline CDR1 and CDR2: SGHTA and FQGNSA. The CDR3 runs 13 residues. The CDR3 reads CASSLALRQPQHF. As DNA, the CDR3 is TGTGCCAGCAGCTTAGCGCTACGGCAGCCCCAGCATTTT.

This clone has more than one count but fewer than ten. The chain is built from TRBV2 and TRBJ2-1; no reliable D call. This CDR3 is 12 amino acids long. Germline V gene data show CDR1 as SNHLY and CDR2 as FYNNEI. V was cut by 5 bases and J by 4 bases, with 6 bases left in between. The CDR3 bases are TGTGCCAGCAGTTATCTATACAATGAGCAGTTCTTC. This codes for CASSYLYNEQFF.

The chain has TRBV25-1 and TRBJ2-2; either TRBD1 or TRBD2 may fit D (5 bases each). From germline, CDR1 is MGHDK and CDR2 SYGVNS. Trimming removed 5 bases from V and 0 bases from J, with 13 bases in between. This CDR3 has 16 residues. The CDR3, as DNA: TGTGCCAGCAGTATCTCAGGGACCGCGAACACCGGGGAGCTGTTTTTT. It yields the protein CASSISGTANTGELFF. Looking up the rest from reference TRBV25-1 and TRBJ2-2 gives the full variable domain: EADIYQTPRYLVIGTGKKITLECSQTMGHDKMYWYQQDPGMELHLIHYSYGVNSTEKGDLSSESTVSRIRTEHFPLTLESARPSHTSQYLCASSISGTANTGELFFGEGSRLTVL.

The chain joins TRBV7-2 to TRBJ1-5; the match to TRBD1 covers 8 bases. The CDR3 has 14 residues. The J segment lost 4 bases and the V segment lost 4 bases, leaving 3 bases of the junction unmatched. Looked up from germline, CDR1 is SGHTA and CDR2 is FQGNSA. The CDR3 here is CASSSDRDNQPQHF. The CDR3 DNA follows: TGTGCCAGCAGCTCGGACAGGGATAATCAGCCCCAGCATTTT.

This rearrangement joins TRBV28 to TRBJ2-4; 8 positions agree with TRBD1. V lost 1 base, J lost 2 bases, and 13 bases stayed unmatched. In germline, CDR1 is MDHEN, CDR2 SYDVKM. The CDR3 runs to 19 residues. CDR3 amino acids: CASSLYGQGPVGTKNIQYF. CDR3 in DNA: TGTGCCAGCAGTTTATATGGACAGGGCCCGGTGGGAACCAAAAACATTCAGTACTTC.